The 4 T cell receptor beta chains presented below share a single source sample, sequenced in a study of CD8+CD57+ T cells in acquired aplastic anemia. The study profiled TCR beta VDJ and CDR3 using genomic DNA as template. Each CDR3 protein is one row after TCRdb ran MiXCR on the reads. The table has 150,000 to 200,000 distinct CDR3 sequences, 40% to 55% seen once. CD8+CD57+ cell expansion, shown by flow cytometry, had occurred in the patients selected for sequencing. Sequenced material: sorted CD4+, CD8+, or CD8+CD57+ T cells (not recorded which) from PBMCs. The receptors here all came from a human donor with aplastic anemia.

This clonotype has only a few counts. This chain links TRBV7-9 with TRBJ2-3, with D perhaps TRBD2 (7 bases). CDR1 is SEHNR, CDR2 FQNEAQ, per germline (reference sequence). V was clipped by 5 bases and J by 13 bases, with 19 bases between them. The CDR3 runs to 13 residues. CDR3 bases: TGTGCCAGCAGCCCGCTGAGGGGGGGGGCGGAGTATTTT. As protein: CASSPLRGGAEYF.

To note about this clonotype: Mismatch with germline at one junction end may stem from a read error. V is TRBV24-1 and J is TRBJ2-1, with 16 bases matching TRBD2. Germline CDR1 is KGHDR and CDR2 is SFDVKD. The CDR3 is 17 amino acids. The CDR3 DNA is TGTGCCGCCAGTGACCGGGGACTAGCGGGAGGGCAGGGTGAGCAGTTCTTC. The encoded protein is CAASDRGLAGGQGEQFF.

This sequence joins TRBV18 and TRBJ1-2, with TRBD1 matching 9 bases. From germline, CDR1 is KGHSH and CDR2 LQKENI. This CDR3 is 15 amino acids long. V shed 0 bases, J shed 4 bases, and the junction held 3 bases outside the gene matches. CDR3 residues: CASSPPKTGGYGYTF. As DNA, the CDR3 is TGTGCCAGCTCACCACCGAAGACAGGGGGCTATGGCTACACCTTC.

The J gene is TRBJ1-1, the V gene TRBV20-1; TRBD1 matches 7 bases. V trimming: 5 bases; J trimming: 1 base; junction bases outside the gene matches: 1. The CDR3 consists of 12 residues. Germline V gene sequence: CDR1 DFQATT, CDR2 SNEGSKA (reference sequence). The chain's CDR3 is CSAWTGNTEAFF. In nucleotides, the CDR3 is TGCAGTGCTTGGACAGGGAACACTGAAGCTTTCTTT.